What follows describes a single T cell receptor beta chain. No antigen is known for it. This CDR3 is built from 13 residues. Trimming cost V 5 bases and J 7 bases, with 12 bases left between them. Per the germline V gene, CDR1 is SGHAT and CDR2 is FQNNGV. As to treatment: over 15 received Ad26.COV2.S at low or high dose, single or two shots; several received placebo; per-sample allocation not given. On day 63 after the first injection, vaccine and placebo recipients gave samples. Participants' vaccine, an Ad26 vector, delivered Wuhan-strain SARS-CoV-2 spike. The entry originates in a study of Ad26.COV2.S vaccination and SARS-CoV-2 variants. Across the study: Donor got 5x10^10 or 1x10^11 viral particles of Ad26.COV2.S.

General study findings and limits: There was reportedly substantial breadth in spike-specific CD8+ and CD4+ T cell responses after vaccination.

This table comes from immunoSEQ multiplex PCR, and its TCRdb copy is limited to in-frame clones, with some not included. The repertoire consists of 350,000 to 450,000 clones, with roughly four fifths occurring once and the leading ten covering about 7.4%. The sequence came from a person between 18 and 65 years old who received the Ad26.COV2.S COVID-19 vaccine or a placebo. Sequencing used peripheral blood, obtained in a trial of Ad26.COV2.S vaccine versus placebo. The rearrangement links TRBV11-2 to TRBJ1-5; D is possibly TRBD1 (5 bases). The CDR3 loop reads CASSSTRDQPQHF. CDR3 DNA sequence: TGTGCCAGCAGCAGCACAAGGGACCAGCCCCAGCATTTT. The variable domain in full, completed from reference TRBV11-2 and TRBJ1-5, reads EAGVAQSPRYKIIEKRQSVAFWCNPISGHATLYWYQQILGQGPKLLIQFQNNGVVDDSQLPKDRFSAERLKGVDSTLKIQPAKLEDSAVYLCASSSTRDQPQHFGDGTRLSIL.